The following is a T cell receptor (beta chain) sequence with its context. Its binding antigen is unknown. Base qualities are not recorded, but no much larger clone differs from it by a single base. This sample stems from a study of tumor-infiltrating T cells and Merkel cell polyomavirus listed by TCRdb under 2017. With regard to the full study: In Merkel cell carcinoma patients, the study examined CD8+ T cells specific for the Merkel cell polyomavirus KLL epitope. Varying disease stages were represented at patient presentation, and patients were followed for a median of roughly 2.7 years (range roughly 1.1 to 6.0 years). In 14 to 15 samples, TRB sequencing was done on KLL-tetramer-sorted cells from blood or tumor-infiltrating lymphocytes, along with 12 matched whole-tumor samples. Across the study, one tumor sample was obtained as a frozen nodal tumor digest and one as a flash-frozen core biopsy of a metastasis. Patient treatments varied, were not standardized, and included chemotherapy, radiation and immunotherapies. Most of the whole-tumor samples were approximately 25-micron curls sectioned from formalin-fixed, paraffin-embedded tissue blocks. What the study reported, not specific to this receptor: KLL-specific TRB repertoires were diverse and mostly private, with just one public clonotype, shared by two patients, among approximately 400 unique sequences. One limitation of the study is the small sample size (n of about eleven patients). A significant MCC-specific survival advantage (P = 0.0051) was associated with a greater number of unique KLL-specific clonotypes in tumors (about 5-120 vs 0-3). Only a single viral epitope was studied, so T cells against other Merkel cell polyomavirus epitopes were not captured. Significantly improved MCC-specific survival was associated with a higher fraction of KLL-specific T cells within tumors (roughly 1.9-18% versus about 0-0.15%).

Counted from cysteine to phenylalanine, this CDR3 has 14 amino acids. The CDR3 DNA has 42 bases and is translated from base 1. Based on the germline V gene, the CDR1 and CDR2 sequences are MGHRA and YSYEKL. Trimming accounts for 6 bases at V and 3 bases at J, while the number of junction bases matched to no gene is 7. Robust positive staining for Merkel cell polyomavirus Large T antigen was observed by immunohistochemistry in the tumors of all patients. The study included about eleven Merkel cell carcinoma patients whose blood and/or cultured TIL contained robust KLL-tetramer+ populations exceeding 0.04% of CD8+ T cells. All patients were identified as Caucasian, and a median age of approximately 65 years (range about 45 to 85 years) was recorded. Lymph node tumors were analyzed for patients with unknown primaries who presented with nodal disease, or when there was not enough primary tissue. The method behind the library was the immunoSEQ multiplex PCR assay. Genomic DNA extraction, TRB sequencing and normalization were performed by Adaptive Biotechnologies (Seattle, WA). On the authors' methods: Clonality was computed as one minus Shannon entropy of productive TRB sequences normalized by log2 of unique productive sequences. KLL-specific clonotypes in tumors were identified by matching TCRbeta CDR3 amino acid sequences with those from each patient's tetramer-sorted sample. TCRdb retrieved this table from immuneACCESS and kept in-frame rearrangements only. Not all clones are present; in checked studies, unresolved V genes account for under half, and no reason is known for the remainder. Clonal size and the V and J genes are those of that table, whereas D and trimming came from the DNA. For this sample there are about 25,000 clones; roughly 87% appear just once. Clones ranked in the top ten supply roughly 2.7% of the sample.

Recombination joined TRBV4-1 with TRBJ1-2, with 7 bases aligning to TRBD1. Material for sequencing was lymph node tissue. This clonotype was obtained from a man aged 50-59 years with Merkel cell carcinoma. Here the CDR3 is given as CASSLTGSDYGYTF. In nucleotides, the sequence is TGCGCCAGCAGTTTGACAGGGAGTGACTATGGCTACACCTTC.